This T cell receptor beta chain comes out of a study of Ad26.COV2.S vaccination and SARS-CoV-2 variants. Method: immunoSEQ multiplex PCR; TCRdb's copy keeps in-frame clones and lacks some. The sample records around 45,000 clones, roughly 80% being singletons. The study's findings and limits: Higher spike-specific TCR breadth was found in vaccine recipients than in placebo recipients. Vaccine recipients and placebo recipients showed similar non-spike TCR breadth.

A note on this clone: Its antigen remains unknown.

The sample was peripheral blood, taken after recovery from COVID-19. This clonotype was obtained from a human donor who had recovered from COVID-19.

The CDR3 is CASSQVGRGQDNEKLFF. The CDR3 bases are TGTGCCAGCAGCCAAGTGGGTAGGGGGCAGGATAATGAAAAACTGTTTTTT. The genes are TRBV3-1 (or the pseudogene TRBV3-2) and TRBJ1-4; 7 bases line up with TRBD1. The junction had 9 bases not matched to a gene; V was cut back by 1 base and J by 4 bases. Germline CDR1 and CDR2: LGHDT and YNNKEL (reference sequence). The CDR3 extends over 17 amino acids.